This TCR beta chain was found in a study of blood T cell repertoires in COVID-19. About the study: The analysed material was cDNA or gDNA that came from T cells, B-cell-depleted T cells, or PBMCs.

Here immunoSEQ multiplex PCR was the method, and the copy in TCRdb shows in-frame clones only, minus some. Found here are 130,000 to 150,000 clones, around 85% of them singletons; the top ten hold 3%. Sequencing was carried out using peripheral blood. The clonotype was recovered from a woman of 80 years or more with acute or convalescent COVID-19.

The CDR3 reads CASSSTLAGEKLFF. As DNA, the CDR3 is TGTGCCAGCAGCTCTACCCTGGCAGGGGAAAAACTGTTTTTT. The gene calls are TRBV5-5 and TRBJ1-4; D might be TRBD1 (5 bases). Trimming cost V 3 bases and J 8 bases, with 14 bases left between them. Looked up from germline, CDR1 is SGHKS and CDR2 is YYEKEE (reference sequence). The CDR3 is made up of 14 amino acids.